A selection of T cell receptor beta chains follows, all from one sample in a study of blood T cell repertoires in COVID-19. The protocol was immunoSEQ multiplex PCR, while the TCRdb copy is restricted to in-frame clones and leaves out a portion. This table has around 200,000 clones, 86% appearing once. The sample comprised PBMCs or T cells enriched from blood (not recorded which). These receptors all stem from a man in his forties or fifties with acute COVID-19. Both conserved end residues are part of each CDR3. Fields, in order: J gene, V gene, D gene, CDR3 length, clone size, CDR3 protein, CDR3 DNA. A D gene is named only where the DNA matches it firmly. The size of a clone is reported for some rows only, either as once, few or many, or as a class for expanded clones.

TRBJ2-7 | TRBV5-8 | TRBD1 | 16 | NA | CASSFTPGTGSYEQYF | TGTGCCAGCAGCTTTACCCCCGGGACAGGCTCCTACGAGCAGTACTTC
TRBJ2-7 | TRBV2 | NA | 11 | NA | CASGRSLEQYF | TGTGCCAGCGGCCGCAGTCTCGAGCAGTACTTC
TRBJ2-1 | TRBV6-1 | NA | 16 | few | CASSVSTGLSYNEQFF | TGTGCCAGCAGTGTTTCGACAGGTCTCTCCTACAATGAGCAGTTCTTC
TRBJ2-7 | TRBV30 | TRBD1 | 12 | NA | CAWGQASYEQYF | TGTGCCTGGGGACAGGCTTCCTACGAGCAGTACTTC
TRBJ2-5 | TRBV9 | TRBD2 | 16 | NA | CASSVGDSGRGETQYF | TGTGCCAGCAGCGTAGGGGATAGCGGGAGGGGAGAGACCCAGTACTTC
TRBJ2-7 | TRBV2 | TRBD2 | 16 | NA | CASGSPAASGSGEQYF | TGTGCCAGCGGTTCCCCGGCAGCTAGCGGGAGCGGTGAGCAGTACTTC
TRBJ1-2 | TRBV27 | NA | 12 | once | CASRTYAYGYTF | TGTGCCAGCAGAACTTACGCCTATGGCTACACCTTC
TRBJ2-3 | TRBV7-9 | NA | 16 | NA | CASSFPLVGGTDTQYF | TGTGCCAGCAGCTTCCCCTTGGTGGGAGGCACAGATACGCAGTATTTT
TRBJ2-5 | TRBV5-1 | TRBD2 | 15 | NA | CASAVLAAVQETQYF | TGCGCCAGCGCCGTCCTAGCGGCCGTCCAAGAGACCCAGTACTTC
TRBJ1-5 | TRBV5-6 | NA | 16 | once | CASSLETGGLNQPQHF | TGTGCCAGCAGCTTGGAAACAGGCGGATTAAATCAGCCCCAGCATTTT
TRBJ2-7 | TRBV10-3 | NA | 12 | NA | CAISPGEDEQYF | TGTGCCATCAGTCCAGGGGAAGACGAGCAGTACTTC
TRBJ2-1 | TRBV19 | NA | 15 | NA | CASRSSESSYNEQFF | TGTGCCAGTCGCTCTAGCGAGAGCTCCTACAATGAGCAGTTCTTC
TRBJ1-5 | TRBV7-2 | NA | 14 | few | CASSLDFSNQPQHF | TGTGCCAGCAGCTTAGACTTCAGCAATCAGCCCCAGCATTTT
TRBJ1-1 | TRBV30 | NA | 11 | few | CAWSLDTEAFF | TGTGCCTGGAGTCTTGACACTGAAGCTTTCTTT
TRBJ1-1 | TRBV7-3 | NA | 13 | NA | CASSHDKNTEAFF | TGTGCCAGCAGCCATGACAAGAACACTGAAGCTTTCTTT
TRBJ2-7 | TRBV6-5 | TRBD2 | 15 | NA | CASNPGTRGGVEQYF | TGTGCCAGCAACCCCGGGACTAGAGGCGGAGTAGAGCAGTACTTC
TRBJ2-7 | TRBV5-1 | NA | 15 | NA | CASTVRPGTPYEQYF | TGCGCCAGCACGGTTCGCCCAGGAACCCCCTACGAGCAGTACTTC
TRBJ1-1 | TRBV7-6 | TRBD1 | 14 | NA | CASSSYRGNTEAFF | TGTGCCAGCAGCTCATACAGGGGGAACACTGAAGCTTTCTTT
TRBJ2-3 | TRBV5-1 | NA | 13 | NA | CASSVPGTDTQYF | TGCGCCAGCAGCGTTCCCGGCACAGATACGCAGTATTTT
TRBJ2-7 | TRBV29-1 | TRBD1 | 15 | NA | CSVVSQDRGLYEQYF | TGCAGCGTTGTAAGTCAGGACAGGGGGCTTTACGAGCAGTACTTC
TRBJ1-1 | TRBV7-2 | NA | 13 | NA | CASRVTGNTEAFF | TGTGCCAGTCGGGTGACAGGGAACACTGAAGCTTTCTTT
TRBJ1-5 | TRBV7-9 | NA | 13 | NA | CASSSRTNQPQHF | TGTGCCAGCAGCTCCCGAACAAATCAGCCCCAGCATTTT
TRBJ2-7 | TRBV27 | TRBD1 | 14 | NA | CASSFQDRSYEQYF | TGTGCCAGCAGTTTTCAGGACAGGTCCTACGAGCAGTACTTC
TRBJ1-2 | TRBV2 | NA | 12 | NA | CASSVSPYGYTF | TGTGCCAGCAGTGTCAGTCCCTATGGCTACACCTTC
TRBJ1-1 | TRBV10-3 | TRBD1 | 14 | NA | CATSSKGANTEAFF | TGTGCCACCTCCAGCAAGGGGGCGAACACTGAAGCTTTCTTT